These 24 T cell receptor beta chains were all obtained from the same sample, sequenced in a study of blood T cell repertoires in COVID-19. Here immunoSEQ multiplex PCR was the method, and the copy in TCRdb shows in-frame clones only, minus some. The data show roughly 250,000 clones, with 75% to 90% seen just once and approximately 7.5% held by the top ten. Source material: peripheral blood. These receptors came from a man between 60 and 75 years old who had recovered from COVID-19.

The rearrangement links TRBV11-2 to TRBJ1-3; weak D call: TRBD1 (5 bases). The germline V gene has CDR1 SGHAT and CDR2 FQNNGV. Trimming pared 1 base from V and 4 bases from J, leaving 14 bases between. This CDR3 comprises 16 residues. CDR3 protein: CASSLGLARVGNTIYF. In DNA form, the CDR3 reads TGTGCCAGCAGCTTAGGTCTCGCCAGGGTAGGAAACACCATATATTTT.

For the CDR3, the DNA is TGTGCCAGCTCACCATATGTGGCGACAGGACTGTCATCTGGAAACACCATATATTTT. The encoded protein is CASSPYVATGLSSGNTIYF. The rearrangement links TRBV18 to TRBJ1-3, with D perhaps TRBD1 (6 bases). The V gene lost 2 bases and the J gene lost 1 base, with 21 bases spanning the gap. CDR1 is KGHSH and CDR2 is LQKENI in the germline V gene. This CDR3 region has 19 residues. Full variable domain (outside the CDR3, taken from reference TRBV18 and TRBJ1-3): NAGVMQNPRHLVRRRGQEARLRCSPMKGHSHVYWYRQLPEEGLKFMVYLQKENIIDESGMPKERFSAEFPKEGPSILRIQQVVRGDSAAYFCASSPYVATGLSSGNTIYFGEGSWLTVV.

As regards this clone: Other DNA sequences within the sample encode an identical CDR3. The chain employs TRBV5-1 and TRBJ2-3, with 7 bases identical to TRBD2. Looked up from germline, CDR1 is SGHRS and CDR2 is YFSETQ. With 0 bases clipped from V and 6 bases from J, the junction kept 1 base outside the gene matches. The CDR3 consists of 13 residues. The CDR3 loop reads CASSLGLADTQYF. CDR3 bases: TGCGCCAGCAGCTTGGGACTAGCCGATACGCAGTATTTT.

This clone occurred a few times. The J gene is TRBJ1-5, the V gene TRBV6-5; a weak D match, TRBD1 (5 bases). Trimming pared 4 bases from V and 4 bases from J, leaving 14 bases between. The CDR3 runs 15 residues. The germline V gene has CDR1 MNHEY and CDR2 SVGAGI. CDR3 amino acids: CASSSVQGLNQPQHF. The DNA for the CDR3 is TGTGCCAGCAGTTCCGTCCAGGGCCTTAATCAGCCCCAGCATTTT.

V usage is TRBV30 and J usage is TRBJ2-4, with D perhaps matching TRBD2 (5 bases). Germline V CDR1 and CDR2: GTSNPN, SVGIG (reference sequence). The germline V and J ends were trimmed by 1 base and 5 bases, with 9 bases remaining between them. The CDR3 sequence is 13 residues long. CDR3 in DNA: TGTGCCTGGAGTGGAGGGTTCCAAAACATTCAGTACTTC. The encoded protein is CAWSGGFQNIQYF.

This clone was seen only once. The rearrangement joins TRBV24-1 to TRBJ1-1, with 9 bases matching TRBD1. V lost 4 bases to trimming and J lost 2 bases; unmatched junction nucleotides: 4. This CDR3 spans 15 amino acids. CDR1 and CDR2 (germline): KGHDR, SFDVKD. The CDR3 DNA follows: TGTGCCACCAGTGAATCGGGACAGGGAAACACTGAAGCTTTCTTT. Translation: CATSESGQGNTEAFF.

J is TRBJ2-1 and V is TRBV9, with a possible D match to TRBD2 (7 bases). CDR3 size: 19 residues. Deletions cut 4 bases from V and 6 bases from J, with 29 bases between. Germline V gene data show CDR1 as SGDLS and CDR2 as YYNGEE. For the CDR3, the DNA is TGTGCCAGCAGCCCCTCCCCGGGCAACCTGGGAGGGGGGTTCAATGAGCAGTTCTTC. As protein: CASSPSPGNLGGGFNEQFF.

This chain connects TRBV24-1 to TRBJ2-3; 12 bases are shared with TRBD2. V trimming: 2 bases; J trimming: 4 bases; junction bases outside the gene matches: 9. This CDR3 has 18 amino acids. Germline loops: CDR1 KGHDR, CDR2 SFDVKD. CDR3 sequence: CATSDSRPGLAGADTQYF. For the CDR3, the DNA is TGTGCCACCAGTGATTCCCGGCCGGGACTAGCGGGCGCAGATACGCAGTATTTT.

The J gene is TRBJ1-5, the V gene TRBV23-1; D not resolved. TRBV23-1 is assigned to the ORF class and has an uncertain function. The V end lost 4 bases, the J end lost 2 bases, and 15 bases lay between the germline ends. This CDR3 is built from 16 residues. The CDR3 reads CASSRGPAAGNQPQHF. CDR3 bases: TGCGCCAGCAGTCGAGGGCCGGCGGCCGGCAATCAGCCCCAGCATTTT.

This clone was counted at least ten times. The chain recombines TRBV5-5 with TRBJ2-1; 8 nucleotides align to TRBD1. The germline gives CDR1 SGHKS, CDR2 YYEKEE (reference sequence). The CDR3 totals 15 residues. J lost 7 bases, V lost 5 bases, and 11 bases had no gene match. CDR3 amino acids: CASSMGDRQINEQFF. DNA for the CDR3: TGTGCCAGCAGTATGGGGGACAGGCAGATTAATGAGCAGTTCTTC.

The rearrangement links TRBV6-4 to TRBJ1-5; TRBD1 matches 9 bases. The V segment lost 9 bases and the J segment 6 bases; nucleotides outside the gene matches: 15. The CDR3 runs 16 residues. Germline V gene lookup returns CDR1 MRHNA and CDR2 SNTAGT. The CDR3, as DNA: TGTGCCAGACAGACACTAGATACAGGGGGCTGTCAGCCCCAGCATTTT. As protein: CARQTLDTGGCQPQHF.

The count of this clone is one. The chain carries TRBV5-1 and TRBJ2-3; a weak D match, TRBD1 (6 bases). V gave up 0 bases and J gave up 0 bases, with 14 bases separating them. CDR1 SGHRS and CDR2 YFSETQ come from the germline V gene. The CDR3 spans 17 residues. The CDR3 bases are TGCGCCAGCAGCTTGGATCAAGGGGGTACGAGCACAGATACGCAGTATTTT. Protein sequence: CASSLDQGGTSTDTQYF.

The chain links TRBV3-1 (or the pseudogene TRBV3-2) to TRBJ2-3; TRBD2 is a possible D gene (6 bases). Germline assignment: CDR1 LGHDT and CDR2 YNNKEL (reference sequence). This CDR3 comprises 15 residues. Deletions cut 4 bases from V and 1 base from J, with 12 bases between. In DNA form, the CDR3 reads TGTGCCAGCAGCCCTGGGACTGCAGGCACAGATACGCAGTATTTT. It specifies CASSPGTAGTDTQYF.

Remarks on this clone: Other DNA sequences in this specimen translate into the identical CDR3. The gene calls are TRBV12-5 and TRBJ2-3, with D possibly being TRBD1 (5 bases). Germline values: CDR1 LGHNT, CDR2 FRNRAP. V shed 2 bases and J shed 6 bases, with 9 bases lying between them. This CDR3 has 13 amino acids. DNA for the CDR3: TGTGCTAGTGGTTTGAGGGGATTTGATACGCAGTATTTT. Translating it yields CASGLRGFDTQYF.

The rearrangement links TRBV11-1 to TRBJ1-1; 9 nucleotides align to TRBD1. Germline trimming cut 3 bases from V and 3 bases from J; bases unmatched to any gene: 5. In germline, CDR1 is SGHAT, CDR2 FQDESV (reference sequence). The CDR3 is made up of 15 amino acids. The CDR3 reads CASSFLGQGDTEAFF. The CDR3 DNA reads TGTGCCAGCAGCTTCTTGGGACAGGGTGACACTGAAGCTTTCTTT.

This clone was seen a handful of times. The same CDR3 can be traced to other DNA sequences in this sample. The V gene is TRBV5-1, the J gene TRBJ1-6; 7 positions agree with TRBD1. This CDR3 contains 14 residues. The germline V gene encodes CDR1 SGHRS and CDR2 YFSETQ. V gave up 4 bases and J gave up 6 bases; unmatched junction bases: 4. In DNA, the CDR3 is TGCGCCAGCAGCCTGGGACAGTTTAATTCACCCCTCCACTTT. Its translation is CASSLGQFNSPLHF.

The gene calls are TRBV7-9 and TRBJ2-3; TRBD2 matches 7 bases. Germline CDR1 and CDR2: SEHNR and FQNEAQ (reference sequence). The CDR3 totals 14 residues. Trimming cost V 4 bases and J 4 bases; bases outside gene matches: 5. This CDR3 is CASSSSGASDTQYF. CDR3 sequence (DNA): TGTGCCAGCAGCTCGAGCGGGGCGTCAGATACGCAGTATTTT.

The rearrangement links TRBV5-4 to TRBJ1-2; D is uncertain. V lost 2 bases and J 4 bases, leaving 15 bases between the germline ends. The CDR3 runs 15 residues. Germline CDR1 is SGHNT and CDR2 is YYREEE (reference sequence). CDR3 sequence reads: CASSLPGRDFYGYTF. CDR3 nucleotide sequence: TGTGCCAGCAGCTTACCCGGACGGGATTTCTATGGCTACACCTTC.

The chain recombines TRBV6-5 with TRBJ1-2, with 7 bases matching TRBD1. Trimming cost V 4 bases and J 10 bases; bases outside gene matches: 12. CDR3 length: 14 amino acids. Germline assignment: CDR1 MNHEY and CDR2 SVGAGI. CDR3 DNA sequence: TGTGCCAGCAGTTCGCCCGGGACAGCCGGATCCTACACCTTC. This translates into CASSSPGTAGSYTF.

This rearrangement joins TRBV5-1 to TRBJ1-4; no reliable D call. The V end was cut by 1 base, the J end by 8 bases, with 12 bases between. The CDR3 totals 14 residues. Germline CDR1 SGHRS, CDR2 YFSETQ. CDR3 residues: CASSLYGKEEKLFF. The CDR3 coding sequence is TGCGCCAGCAGCTTGTACGGGAAGGAAGAAAAACTGTTTTTT.

This chain connects TRBV7-2 to TRBJ2-1; 9 positions agree with TRBD2. After removal of 3 bases from V and 3 bases from J, the junction contained 3 bases not matched to a gene. Germline loops: CDR1 SGHTA, CDR2 FQGNSA. This CDR3 has 15 amino acids. Here the CDR3 reads CASSLRLAVYNEQFF. CDR3 coding DNA: TGTGCCAGCAGCTTGAGACTAGCGGTCTACAATGAGCAGTTCTTC. Filled out from reference TRBV7-2 and TRBJ2-1, the complete variable domain reads GAGVSQSPSNKVTEKGKDVELRCDPISGHTALYWYRQSLGQGLEFLIYFQGNSAPDKSGLPSDRFSAERTGGSVSTLTIQRTQQEDSAVYLCASSLRLAVYNEQFFGPGTRLTVL.

The DNA for the CDR3 is TGTGCCACCAGCAGAGAGAGAGGGAGGGTCAACACTGAAGCTTTCTTT. This encodes CATSRERGRVNTEAFF. The chain uses TRBV15 and TRBJ1-1; D gene ambiguous. The V end lost 0 bases, the J end lost 2 bases, and 13 bases lay between the germline ends. This CDR3 comprises 16 residues. Germline V gives CDR1 LNHNV, CDR2 YYDKDF (reference sequence).

The V call is TRBV5-3, the J call TRBJ2-3; the match to TRBD1 covers 8 bases. TRBV5-3 falls under the ORF class, with uncertain function. This CDR3 spans 18 amino acids. The V gene end was trimmed by 1 base and the J gene end by 3 bases; junction bases not matched to a gene: 13. The CDR3 reads CARSLKPLSGQGTDTQYF. The DNA for the CDR3 is TGTGCCAGAAGCTTGAAACCGTTATCAGGACAGGGTACAGATACGCAGTATTTT.

This sequence joins TRBV30 and TRBJ1-2, with a possible D match to TRBD1 (6 bases). V was cut by 0 bases and J by 5 bases, with 25 bases left in between. The CDR3 consists of 18 residues. Germline CDR1 is GTSNPN and CDR2 is SVGIG (reference sequence). CDR3 coding DNA: TGTGCCTGGAGTGTACAATCCCCAACAGGGTTCTCGGCTTATGGCTACACCTTC. Encoded protein: CAWSVQSPTGFSAYGYTF.